The subject of this entry is one T cell receptor beta chain. These data come from a study of blood T cell repertoires in COVID-19. Study as a whole: PBMCs, B-cell-depleted T cells, or T cells were the source of the cDNA or gDNA that made up the material.

Per germline, CDR1 KGHDR and CDR2 SFDVKD. The CDR3 consists of 13 residues. J lost 3 bases, V lost 7 bases, and 3 bases had no gene match. Methods used by the authors: Nucleated cell number was recorded as an estimate derived from reference gene primer amplification. TCRdb keeps only in-frame clones here, not all; method: immunoSEQ multiplex PCR. V, J and clone size are taken as reported in that table, and D and trimming were inferred from the DNA itself. The sample lists more than 250,000 clones; about 89% were seen once. The chain combines TRBV24-1 with TRBJ2-3; 7 bases align to TRBD1. The TCR was taken from a woman aged 18-29 years who had recovered from COVID-19. Specimen: PBMCs or T cells enriched from blood (not recorded which). The CDR3 loop is CATSPTGTDTQYF. CDR3 in DNA: TGTGCCACCAGCCCGACAGGGACAGATACGCAGTATTTT.